The 9 T cell receptor beta chains given below trace back to one sample, sequenced in a study of cytomegalovirus exposure and HLA in healthy donors. The PCR was carried out with 60 Vbeta primers and 13 Jbeta primers. TCRdb keeps only in-frame clones here, not all; method: immunoSEQ multiplex PCR. The sample has approximately 160,000 clones, around 86% seen once. Material for sequencing was PBMCs. These receptors all come from a human donor in good health.

V is TRBV6-6 and J is TRBJ2-1, with 13 bases lining up with TRBD2. CDR3 length: 14 amino acids. V lost 7 bases, J lost 9 bases, and 6 bases stayed unmatched. Germline V CDR1 and CDR2: MNHNY, SVGAGI (reference sequence). This CDR3 reads CASTQLAGGSEQFF. CDR3 sequence (DNA): TGTGCCAGCACTCAACTAGCGGGGGGGTCTGAGCAGTTCTTC.

This clone was observed a handful of times. The gene calls are TRBV28 and TRBJ1-1; 10 bases map to TRBD1. With V trimmed by 6 bases and J by 4 bases, 8 bases remained unmatched. CDR3 length: 15 amino acids. The germline V gene encodes CDR1 MDHEN and CDR2 SYDVKM. CDR3: CASSRPTGGGTEAFF. CDR3 nucleotides: TGTGCCAGCAGCCGCCCGACAGGGGGCGGCACTGAAGCTTTCTTT.

The gene calls are TRBV4-3 and TRBJ2-7; 10 bases match TRBD2. V shed 1 base, J shed 3 bases, and the junction held 3 bases outside the gene matches. The germline V gene encodes CDR1 LGHNA and CDR2 YSLEER. The CDR3 loop spans 15 amino acids. The CDR3 coding sequence is TGCGCCAGCAGCCAAGCCCCTAGCGGGGGCTACGAGCAGTACTTC. This encodes CASSQAPSGGYEQYF.

CDR3 sequence (DNA): TGCGCCAGCAGCCGAGAAGCGGGGGGGAACACCGGGGAGCTGTTTTTT. It specifies CASSREAGGNTGELFF. J is TRBJ2-2 and V is TRBV4-3; 9 bases align to TRBD2. The CDR3 consists of 16 residues. Germline assignment: CDR1 LGHNA and CDR2 YSLEER. Trimming removed 4 bases from V and 1 base from J; junction bases left unmatched: 4.

The CDR3 loop is CASSLEDYETQYF. The DNA for the CDR3 is TGTGCCAGCAGCTTGGAGGACTACGAGACCCAGTACTTC. The chain is built from TRBV5-6 and TRBJ2-5; tentative D call: TRBD2 (6 bases). Germline CDR1 is SGHDT and CDR2 is YYEEEE. The CDR3 runs 13 residues. V lost 0 bases to trimming and J lost 5 bases, with 8 bases between them.

The chain uses TRBV7-9 and TRBJ1-1; D ambiguous. V lost 5 bases to trimming and J lost 5 bases, with 9 bases between them. Looked up from germline, CDR1 is SEHNR and CDR2 is FQNEAQ (reference sequence). The CDR3 has 12 residues. The chain's CDR3 is CASSPRITEAFF. The CDR3 bases are TGTGCCAGCAGCCCTCGTATTACTGAAGCTTTCTTT.

The V gene is TRBV18, the J gene TRBJ2-5, with TRBD1 matching over 7 bases. The V gene's germline CDR1 is KGHSH and CDR2 LQKENI. CDR3 length: 14 amino acids. V lost 5 bases, J lost 1 base, and 4 bases stayed unmatched. CDR3 sequence: CASSSTGSQETQYF. The CDR3 coding sequence is TGTGCCAGCTCATCGACAGGGAGCCAAGAGACCCAGTACTTC.

The CDR3 coding sequence is TGTGCCAGCAGTCTACAGAGCAGGGGCACTGAAGCTTTCTTT. Translated: CASSLQSRGTEAFF. This chain links TRBV27 with TRBJ1-1, with a tentative D call TRBD1 (6 bases). The germline gives CDR1 MNHEY, CDR2 SMNVEV (reference sequence). This CDR3 region has 14 residues. Deletions cut 5 bases from V and 4 bases from J, with 14 bases between.

This clone has only one observation. The CDR3, as DNA: TGCGCCAGCAGCTTTGATGGTCCTGACAGCCTCGCCTATAATTCACCCCTCCACTTT. Translating gives CASSFDGPDSLAYNSPLHF. The chain recombines TRBV5-1 with TRBJ1-6; maybe TRBD1 (5 bases). Trimming stripped 2 bases from V and 2 bases from J, with 20 bases between. Germline V gene sequence: CDR1 SGHRS, CDR2 YFSETQ. The CDR3 consists of 19 residues.